The clone carrying this T cell receptor (beta chain) was counted between two and nine times. The antigen is not known. Documented time point: pre-sensitization, week 0. Treatment defined: therapeutic diphenylcyclopropenone sensitization with weekly scalp DPC. This record belongs to a study of human T cells and chemical hapten exposure. Study conclusions and caveats: Following DPC sensitization, TCRs present above 1 in 1000 frequency showed no change. Expanded TCRs produced significantly more large CDR3 similarity clusters than controls did.

The CDR3 contains 18 residues. The V gene's germline CDR1 is LGHDT and CDR2 YNNKEL (reference sequence). The V and J ends lost 2 bases and 4 bases, in that order; junction bases with no gene match: 13. TCRdb recomputed calls from the RACE reads with MiXCR, one row per CDR3 protein. Here the sample spans a few hundred thousand distinct CDR3 sequences, roughly 7.7% being singletons. Source: whole blood, taken in connection with sensitization to the hapten diphenylcyclopropenone (DPC). The chain combines TRBV3-1 with TRBJ1-2; 10 bases align to TRBD1. The clonotype comes from a young man with alopecia areata. Some clones in this sample may be carry-over from other donors' samples. The CDR3 DNA follows: TGTGCCAGCAGCCAATTCCGACAGGGGGCGCGAATGTCCTATGGCTACACCTTC. This translates into CASSQFRQGARMSYGYTF.